Presented here are 20 T cell receptor beta chains from one specimen sequenced in a study of Tregs in tolerant kidney transplant recipients. Data came from immunoSEQ multiplex PCR; TCRdb stores just in-frame clones and leaves some out. The sample contains 70,000 to 95,000 clones, 85% to 95% of which appear only once. The sample was Tregs from blood, taken before the transplant. The receptors here all came from a human donor who received a combined kidney and bone marrow transplant.

DNA of the CDR3: TGCGCCAGCAGCCGCGCAACCGGACAGGGGGCCGACGAGCAGTACTTC. The encoded protein is CASSRATGQGADEQYF. The V call is TRBV5-1, the J call TRBJ2-7, with TRBD1 identical over 11 bases. CDR1 SGHRS and CDR2 YFSETQ come from the germline V gene. CDR3 length: 16 residues. V lost 4 bases to trimming and J lost 5 bases; unmatched junction nucleotides: 11.

This chain uses TRBV5-4 with TRBJ2-3, with D unresolved. Germline values: CDR1 SGHNT, CDR2 YYREEE (reference sequence). Trimming took 0 bases from V and 0 from J, leaving 11 bases between them. The CDR3 is 16 residues long. CDR3 DNA sequence: TGTGCCAGCAGCTTGGAAGGCGGCCCGAGCACAGATACGCAGTATTTT. Translation: CASSLEGGPSTDTQYF. The variable domain in full, with the rest retrieved from reference TRBV5-4 and TRBJ2-3, is ETGVTQSPTHLIKTRGQQVTLRCSSQSGHNTVSWYQQALGQGPQFIFQYYREEENGRGNFPPRFSGLQFPNYSSELNVNALELDDSALYLCASSLEGGPSTDTQYFGPGTRLTVL.

This chain links TRBV7-2 with TRBJ1-2; D gene unclear. This CDR3 contains 14 residues. Per germline, CDR1 SGHTA and CDR2 FQGNSA. The ends were cut back, 5 bases at V and 10 bases at J, with 20 bases in the middle. The CDR3 is CASSQGRLQRNYTF. For the CDR3, the DNA is TGTGCCAGCAGCCAAGGACGGCTTCAGAGGAACTACACCTTC.

The chain carries TRBV10-3 and TRBJ2-1; D is perhaps TRBD1 or TRBD2 (5 bases each). Germline assignment: CDR1 ENHRY and CDR2 SYGVKD. The CDR3 contains 17 residues. The ends were cut back, 0 bases at V and 3 bases at J, with 15 bases in the middle. CDR3 coding DNA: TGTGCCATCAGTGAGTCTGAGCGAGGGGCTCTCTACAATGAGCAGTTCTTC. This codes for CAISESERGALYNEQFF.

V gene TRBV25-1 combines with J gene TRBJ2-1; 8 nucleotides match TRBD2. Germline V gene lookup returns CDR1 MGHDK and CDR2 SYGVNS. The ends lost 5 bases at V and 7 bases at J; junction bases unmatched: 13. The CDR3 covers 16 residues. CDR3 DNA: TGTGCCAGCAGTCGCTTTGGGCGGGAGGATGAGAATGAGCAGTTCTTC. This codes for CASSRFGREDENEQFF.

The chain employs TRBV19 and TRBJ2-1, with D possibly being TRBD1 or TRBD2 (5 bases each). V lost 1 base and J 8 bases, leaving 12 bases between the germline ends. CDR1 LNHDA and CDR2 SQIVND come from the germline V gene (reference sequence). The CDR3 is 14 amino acids. The CDR3 sequence is CASSIVAGTDEQFF. CDR3 DNA: TGTGCCAGTAGTATAGTGGCAGGGACCGATGAGCAGTTCTTC.

The rearrangement uses TRBV7-3 and TRBJ2-7; D uncertain. The V and J ends lost 5 bases and 4 bases respectively, with 9 bases between them. Germline V gene sequence: CDR1 SGHTA, CDR2 FQGTGA. CDR3 length: 12 amino acids. CDR3 sequence (DNA): TGTGCCAGCAGCCCCGACGGATACGAGCAGTACTTC. Translation: CASSPDGYEQYF.

This chain connects TRBV29-1 to TRBJ2-1; the match to TRBD2 covers 8 bases. V lost 4 bases and J lost 6; bases outside the gene matches: 2. This CDR3 is 12 amino acids long. Germline loops: CDR1 SQVTM, CDR2 ANQGSEA. Here the CDR3 DNA reads TGCAGCGTTGCACTAGCGGCCAATGAGCAGTTCTTC. Translation gives CSVALAANEQFF.

Details on this clone: Other DNA sequences in the same sample also yield this CDR3. The chain carries TRBV5-1 and TRBJ2-7; TRBD2 aligns across 8 bases. This CDR3 has 16 amino acids. Trimming at V came to 4 bases and at J to 1 base, leaving 10 bases not matched to a gene. The germline V gene has CDR1 SGHRS and CDR2 YFSETQ. DNA for the CDR3: TGCGCCAGCAGCCCTGGTGGGTTAGCGGGATCCTACGAGCAGTACTTC. The encoded protein is CASSPGGLAGSYEQYF.

This chain links TRBV5-1 with TRBJ1-4, with D perhaps matching TRBD1 (6 bases). The ends were cut back, 2 bases at V and 0 bases at J, with 20 bases in the middle. Per the germline V gene, CDR1 is SGHRS and CDR2 is YFSETQ. The CDR3 loop spans 19 amino acids. Here the CDR3 DNA reads TGCGCCAGCAGCTTTAGGGGGGGCTCGACTACTTCAACTAATGAAAAACTGTTTTTT. It translates to CASSFRGGSTTSTNEKLFF.

This clone has a handful of counts. CDR3 protein: CAISVGGLAFF. CDR3 DNA: TGTGCCATCAGTGTAGGGGGGTTAGCTTTCTTT. The chain combines TRBV10-3 with TRBJ1-1, with a weak D call TRBD1 (6 bases). This CDR3 spans 11 amino acids. V was cut by 4 bases and J by 10 bases, with 10 bases left in between. Germline values: CDR1 ENHRY, CDR2 SYGVKD.

The chain combines TRBV5-1 with TRBJ2-3; D perhaps matches TRBD2 (5 bases). The CDR3 is made up of 16 amino acids. CDR1 and CDR2 from the germline V gene are SGHRS and YFSETQ. The ends were cut back, 0 bases at V and 0 bases at J, with 11 bases in the middle. In nucleotides, the CDR3 is TGCGCCAGCAGCTTGGAAGGCGGGTCTAGCACAGATACGCAGTATTTT. Encoded protein: CASSLEGGSSTDTQYF.

The chain links TRBV25-1 to TRBJ2-7, with D hard to call. Trimming left V 1 base short and J 6 bases short, with 13 bases between. The germline CDR1 and CDR2 sequences are MGHDK and SYGVNS. The CDR3 consists of 14 residues. The CDR3, as DNA: TGTGCCAGCAGTGAATTCCCTGTTAGGAGCGAGCAGTACTTC. Translation gives CASSEFPVRSEQYF.

The chain is built from TRBV7-2 and TRBJ2-1; D is possibly TRBD2 (5 bases). This CDR3 contains 15 residues. The germline V gene has CDR1 SGHTA and CDR2 FQGNSA. Trimming took off 1 base at V and 0 bases at J, with 7 bases between the two ends. The CDR3 DNA reads as TGTGCCAGCAGCTTAGGAGCGGTCTCCTACAATGAGCAGTTCTTC. Encoded protein: CASSLGAVSYNEQFF.

The V call is TRBV5-6, the J call TRBJ2-1, with D unclear. Trimming took off 4 bases at V and 4 bases at J, with 12 bases between the two ends. This CDR3 contains 14 residues. Germline loops: CDR1 SGHDT, CDR2 YYEEEE. This CDR3 reads CASSAAGSYNEQFF. The CDR3, as DNA: TGTGCCAGCAGCGCAGCCGGGTCATACAATGAGCAGTTCTTC.

This clone was seen just once. This chain connects TRBV27 to TRBJ2-3; D ambiguous. The CDR3 totals 13 residues. Deletions cut 5 bases from V and 2 bases from J, with 8 bases between. The germline gives CDR1 MNHEY, CDR2 SMNVEV (reference sequence). DNA of the CDR3: TGTGCCAGCAGTCTCCGACCCACAGATACGCAGTATTTT. Residues: CASSLRPTDTQYF.

The DNA of the CDR3 is TGTGCCTGGAGTGTATTGGGGGGCGAGCAGTACTTC. This encodes CAWSVLGGEQYF. The V gene is TRBV30, the J gene TRBJ2-7; possibly TRBD2 for D (6 bases). V was trimmed by 0 bases and J by 6 bases, leaving 9 bases between them. Germline V CDR1 and CDR2: GTSNPN, SVGIG (reference sequence). CDR3 length: 12 residues.

The J gene is TRBJ1-1, the V gene TRBV6-5, with 7 bases that match TRBD1. V gave up 5 bases and J gave up 1 base; unmatched junction bases: 4. Germline CDR1 is MNHEY and CDR2 is SVGAGI. This CDR3 has 14 residues. This chain's CDR3 is CASSAGQTNTEAFF. CDR3 coding DNA: TGTGCCAGCAGTGCGGGACAGACGAACACTGAAGCTTTCTTT.

The rearrangement uses TRBV7-2 and TRBJ2-4, with 7 bases lining up with TRBD1. CDR3 length: 14 residues. Germline V gene data show CDR1 as SGHTA and CDR2 as FQGNSA. The junction had 5 bases not matched to a gene; V was cut back by 3 bases and J by 6 bases. The CDR3 nucleotides read TGTGCCAGCAGCTTTTCGACAGGGCCAAACATTCAGTACTTC. This gives the protein CASSFSTGPNIQYF.

V usage is TRBV30 and J usage is TRBJ1-2; D possibly corresponds to TRBD1 (5 bases). The CDR3 has 15 residues. Germline CDR1 reads GTSNPN; CDR2 reads SVGIG (reference sequence). With 4 bases removed from V and 0 bases from J, the gap between germline ends came to 15 bases. CDR3 coding DNA: TGTGCCTGGACCTCGCCACAGGCGGCTAACTATGGCTACACCTTC. Translated, it gives CAWTSPQAANYGYTF.